These 9 T cell receptor beta chains originate from one sample sequenced in a study of blood T cell repertoires in COVID-19. Clones were sequenced by immunoSEQ multiplex PCR, and TCRdb holds only the in-frame ones, with some missing. This table holds tens of thousands of clones, just under 85% found once. Sequencing was carried out using peripheral blood. Receptor source: a woman aged 55 to 70 with acute or convalescent COVID-19.

A word on this clone: The sample carries other DNA sequences with the same CDR3. The chain recombines TRBV5-1 with TRBJ2-5; D call uncertain. Trimming shortened V by 1 base and J by 2 bases, and 3 bases separated the two germline ends. This CDR3 has 12 amino acids. Germline lookup yields CDR1 SGHRS and CDR2 YFSETQ. Here the CDR3 reads CASSLPQETQYF. As DNA, the CDR3 is TGCGCCAGCAGCTTGCCTCAAGAGACCCAGTACTTC.

The CDR3 bases are TGTGCCACCAGTGATCCGCCTAGCGGGACCGTTGAGCAGTTCTTC. Amino acid sequence: CATSDPPSGTVEQFF. This chain connects TRBV24-1 to TRBJ2-1; TRBD2 matches 9 bases. This CDR3 contains 15 residues. J gave up 9 bases and V 3 bases, and 8 bases lay outside the gene matches. Germline CDR1 KGHDR, CDR2 SFDVKD.

The CDR3 DNA sequence: TGTGCCAGCAGCTTGTGGCCGGGGTCTAGCACAGATACGCAGTATTTT. As protein: CASSLWPGSSTDTQYF. The J gene is TRBJ2-3, the V gene TRBV5-6; D perhaps matches TRBD2 (5 bases). CDR1 is SGHDT and CDR2 is YYEEEE in the germline V gene. The V end was cut by 1 base, the J end by 0 bases, with 12 bases between. This CDR3 comprises 16 residues.

This clone turned up a few times. V gene TRBV11-1 combines with J gene TRBJ1-1, with 7 bases identical to TRBD1. Germline-derived CDR1 and CDR2 are SGHAT and FQDESV (reference sequence). V was clipped by 1 base and J by 4 bases; unmatched bases: 6. This CDR3 has 15 residues. CDR3 region: CASSLDGRQGTEAFF. Here the CDR3 DNA reads TGTGCCAGCAGCTTAGACGGGCGACAGGGCACTGAAGCTTTCTTT.

V and J are TRBV2 and TRBJ2-7; no clear D gene. CDR1 and CDR2 from the germline V gene are SNHLY and FYNNEI. V was pared by 6 bases and J by 0 bases, with 6 bases between. CDR3 length: 12 amino acids. The CDR3 bases are TGTGCCAGCAGCGTAGCCTCCTACGAGCAGTACTTC. Translation: CASSVASYEQYF.

This chain joins TRBV15 and TRBJ1-4, with 8 nucleotides matching TRBD1. Germline V gene data show CDR1 as LNHNV and CDR2 as YYDKDF (reference sequence). This CDR3 comprises 15 residues. The V and J ends lost 5 bases and 5 bases, in that order; junction bases with no gene match: 7. The DNA for the CDR3 is TGTGCCACCAGCTCCCGGACAGGGCGGAATGAAAAACTGTTTTTT. This encodes CATSSRTGRNEKLFF. The whole variable domain, remainder taken from reference TRBV15 and TRBJ1-4, is DAMVIQNPRYQVTQFGKPVTLSCSQTLNHNVMYWYQQKSSQAPKLLFHYYDKDFNNEADTPDNFQSRRPNTSFCFLDIRSPGLGDTAMYLCATSSRTGRNEKLFFGSGTQLSVL.

As DNA, the CDR3 is TGTGCCAGCAGCCCCATTACAGGGGGCAATGTTCAAGAGCAGTTCTTC. Translating gives CASSPITGGNVQEQFF. This chain joins TRBV5-5 and TRBJ2-1; 9 bases agree with TRBD1. V lost 4 bases and J lost 10; bases outside the gene matches: 15. Germline V gives CDR1 SGHKS, CDR2 YYEKEE (reference sequence). The CDR3 length is 16 residues.

The rearrangement links TRBV7-9 to TRBJ1-3; no reliable D call. Looked up from germline, CDR1 is SEHNR and CDR2 is FQNEAQ (reference sequence). The length of the CDR3 is 17 residues. V dropped 5 bases and J dropped 15 bases, with 32 bases sitting between them. The CDR3 DNA is TGTGCCAGCAGCCATACCAAAGGCGACAACAAAGACCCAAGATCATATTTT. This translates into CASSHTKGDNKDPRSYF.

The chain joins TRBV3-1 (or the pseudogene TRBV3-2) to TRBJ2-5, with TRBD1 matching 9 bases. The ends lost 3 bases at V and 0 bases at J; junction bases unmatched: 5. Germline CDR1 LGHDT, CDR2 YNNKEL (reference sequence). The CDR3 has 16 residues. The CDR3 coding sequence is TGTGCCAGCAGCCATCGGGACAGGGCGTACCAAGAGACCCAGTACTTC. It yields the protein CASSHRDRAYQETQYF.